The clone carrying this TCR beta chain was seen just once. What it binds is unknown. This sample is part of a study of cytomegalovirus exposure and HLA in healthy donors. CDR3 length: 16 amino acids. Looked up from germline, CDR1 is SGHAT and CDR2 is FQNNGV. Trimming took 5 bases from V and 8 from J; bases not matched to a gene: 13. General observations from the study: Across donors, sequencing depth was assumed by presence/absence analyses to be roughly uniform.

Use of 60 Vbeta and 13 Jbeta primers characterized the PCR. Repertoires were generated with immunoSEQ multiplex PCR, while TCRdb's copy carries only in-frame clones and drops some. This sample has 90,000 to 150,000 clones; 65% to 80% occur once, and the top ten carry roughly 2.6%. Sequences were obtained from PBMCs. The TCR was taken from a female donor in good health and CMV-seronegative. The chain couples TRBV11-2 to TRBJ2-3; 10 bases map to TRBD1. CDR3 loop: CASSPPGTGVIVTQYF. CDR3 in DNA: TGTGCCAGCAGCCCACCGGGGACAGGGGTTATAGTTACGCAGTATTTT.